These 32 T cell receptor beta chains were all obtained from the same sample, sequenced in a study of cytomegalovirus exposure and HLA in healthy donors. The primer mix had 60 Vbeta and 13 Jbeta primers. TCRdb's copy holds only in-frame clones and misses some; the assay was immunoSEQ multiplex PCR. The sample contains some 180,000 clones, 80% to 85% of which appear only once. The material sequenced was PBMCs. Every receptor here comes from a young woman in good health and CMV-seronegative.

The gene calls are TRBV7-2 and TRBJ2-2, with 9 bases fitting TRBD2. Germline V gives CDR1 SGHTA, CDR2 FQGNSA. The CDR3 has 15 amino acids. V lost 4 bases, J lost 15 bases, and 15 bases stayed unmatched. The CDR3: CASSWGTSHSAGVFF. The CDR3 DNA is TGTGCCAGCAGCTGGGGGACTAGCCACTCCGCCGGGGTGTTTTTT.

V gene TRBV7-2 combines with J gene TRBJ1-2; tentatively, D is TRBD1 (6 bases). This CDR3 is 16 amino acids long. The V end lost 6 bases, the J end lost 4 bases, and 21 bases lay between the germline ends. Germline V lookup: CDR1 SGHTA, CDR2 FQGNSA. CDR3 sequence: CASRANSGGQIYGYTF. As DNA, the CDR3 is TGTGCCAGCAGGGCCAACTCAGGCGGACAGATCTATGGCTACACCTTC. Full variable domain (outside the CDR3, taken from reference TRBV7-2 and TRBJ1-2): GAGVSQSPSNKVTEKGKDVELRCDPISGHTALYWYRQSLGQGLEFLIYFQGNSAPDKSGLPSDRFSAERTGGSVSTLTIQRTQQEDSAVYLCASRANSGGQIYGYTFGSGTRLTVV.

This rearrangement joins TRBV5-1 to TRBJ2-3; 9 bases line up with TRBD2. The CDR3 runs to 16 residues. The trim removed 4 bases at V and 2 bases at J, leaving 8 bases unmatched. Germline lookup yields CDR1 SGHRS and CDR2 YFSETQ. DNA for the CDR3: TGCGCCAGCAGCATGCGGTCTAGCGGGATCACAGATACGCAGTATTTT. This gives the protein CASSMRSSGITDTQYF. Based on the CDR3 plus reference TRBV5-1 and TRBJ2-3, the full variable domain is KAGVTQTPRYLIKTRGQQVTLSCSPISGHRSVSWYQQTPGQGLQFLFEYFSETQRNKGNFPGRFSGRQFSNSRSEMNVSTLELGDSALYLCASSMRSSGITDTQYFGPGTRLTVL.

V and J are TRBV6-1 and TRBJ1-2; TRBD1 matches 7 bases. Germline CDR1 MNHNS, CDR2 SASEGT. Unmatched junction bases numbered 7, after V lost 5 bases and J lost 4 bases. This CDR3 spans 14 amino acids. This CDR3 reads CASSYQGDGYGYTF. The CDR3 DNA sequence: TGTGCCAGCAGTTATCAGGGGGATGGCTATGGCTACACCTTC.

V usage is TRBV27 and J usage is TRBJ2-3, with D possibly TRBD2 on 6 matching bases. V was clipped by 2 bases and J by 5 bases, with 20 bases between them. The CDR3 runs 17 residues. Germline V gene sequence: CDR1 MNHEY, CDR2 SMNVEV (reference sequence). CDR3 coding DNA: TGTGCCAGCAGTTTAAGGGGAGGTGTCCGCCCTGGAGATACGCAGTATTTT. Amino acids: CASSLRGGVRPGDTQYF.

The chain is built from TRBV6-5 and TRBJ1-5; 8 positions match TRBD1. The CDR3 covers 15 residues. The ends lost 6 bases at V and 4 bases at J; junction bases unmatched: 8. CDR1 MNHEY and CDR2 SVGAGI come from the germline V gene. The CDR3 DNA is TGTGCCAGCAGCCTGGACAGGGAAGGGAATCAGCCCCAGCATTTT. Its translation: CASSLDREGNQPQHF.

The chain joins TRBV27 to TRBJ2-7; 10 nucleotides match TRBD1. V lost 6 bases to trimming and J lost 4 bases; unmatched junction nucleotides: 9. The CDR3 has 15 residues. Germline CDR1 reads MNHEY; CDR2 reads SMNVEV (reference sequence). The CDR3 nucleotides are TGTGCCAGCAGCACCCAGGACAGGGGGAAGTACGAGCAGTACTTC. Amino acid sequence: CASSTQDRGKYEQYF.

This clone was seen only once. The rearrangement joins TRBV18 to TRBJ1-3; weak D call: TRBD1 (5 bases). This CDR3 comprises 14 residues. V was trimmed by 6 bases and J by 0 bases, leaving 9 bases between them. The germline CDR1 and CDR2 sequences are KGHSH and LQKENI. The CDR3 loop reads CASSTVVSGNTIYF. The CDR3 DNA reads TGTGCCAGCTCGACAGTGGTCTCTGGAAACACCATATATTTT.

The chain uses TRBV5-1 and TRBJ1-1; 8 bases agree with TRBD1. V lost 3 bases to trimming and J lost 5 bases; unmatched junction nucleotides: 9. Germline values: CDR1 SGHRS, CDR2 YFSETQ. The CDR3 extends over 15 amino acids. CDR3 in DNA: TGCGCCAGCAGCTCCTGGACAGGGAGAAGGACTGAAGCTTTCTTT. It yields the protein CASSSWTGRRTEAFF.

The chain has TRBV28 and TRBJ2-1; 8 bases match TRBD2. Losses at the gene ends were 11 bases for V and 7 bases for J; bases not matched to a gene: 10. Germline CDR1 and CDR2: MDHEN and SYDVKM. This CDR3 is 13 amino acids long. CDR3 protein: CASRREEFNEQFF. In DNA form, the CDR3 reads TGTGCCTCTAGGCGGGAGGAATTTAATGAGCAGTTCTTC.

The chain carries TRBV11-2 and TRBJ1-1; D is uncertain. The CDR3 covers 14 residues. The V gene's germline CDR1 is SGHAT and CDR2 FQNNGV. Trimming removed 4 bases from V and 4 bases from J, with 13 bases in between. The CDR3 sequence is CASSSPGGPTEAFF. The CDR3 DNA is TGTGCCAGCAGCTCCCCAGGAGGCCCCACTGAAGCTTTCTTT.

This clone was observed a handful of times. CDR3 sequence: CASSLDLQGNTEAFF. The CDR3 region has the DNA TGTGCCAGCAGCTTGGACCTACAGGGGAACACTGAAGCTTTCTTT. V gene TRBV5-6 combines with J gene TRBJ1-1; D may be TRBD1 (6 bases). This CDR3 contains 15 residues. Germline values: CDR1 SGHDT, CDR2 YYEEEE. The germline V and J ends were trimmed by 0 bases and 1 base, with 10 bases remaining between them.

The chain recombines TRBV7-2 with TRBJ2-7, with D possibly being TRBD2 (6 bases). CDR1 is SGHTA, CDR2 FQGNSA, per germline. The CDR3 totals 14 residues. The ends were cut back, 2 bases at V and 2 bases at J, with 10 bases in the middle. The CDR3 sequence: CASSLRDFAYEQYF. In DNA, the CDR3 is TGTGCCAGCAGCTTAAGGGACTTCGCCTACGAGCAGTACTTC. Full variable domain (rest looked up from reference TRBV7-2 and TRBJ2-7): GAGVSQSPSNKVTEKGKDVELRCDPISGHTALYWYRQSLGQGLEFLIYFQGNSAPDKSGLPSDRFSAERTGGSVSTLTIQRTQQEDSAVYLCASSLRDFAYEQYFGPGTRLTVT.

J is TRBJ1-2 and V is TRBV5-4; D possibly corresponds to TRBD1 (5 bases). The CDR3 has 15 amino acids. Trimming took 4 bases from V and 5 from J, leaving 18 bases between them. Looked up from germline, CDR1 is SGHNT and CDR2 is YYREEE (reference sequence). CDR3 sequence (DNA): TGTGCCAGCAGCCCCCGCAGGGAGGGGAAATATGGCTACACCTTC. The encoded protein is CASSPRREGKYGYTF.

The chain's CDR3 is CASSFSLAGGVEQFF. In nucleotides, the CDR3 is TGTGCCAGCAGCTTCAGTCTAGCGGGAGGAGTTGAGCAGTTCTTC. The rearrangement uses TRBV11-2 and TRBJ2-1; 11 nucleotides align to TRBD2. With 3 bases clipped from V and 9 bases from J, the junction kept 7 bases outside the gene matches. Germline V gene lookup returns CDR1 SGHAT and CDR2 FQNNGV. The CDR3 contains 15 residues.

This chain connects TRBV6-5 to TRBJ1-1; D gene unclear. Germline V lookup: CDR1 MNHEY, CDR2 SVGAGI. V was cut by 1 base and J by 1 base, with 13 bases left in between. This CDR3 has 16 residues. CDR3 region: CASSYLAPAGNTEAFF. The CDR3 region has the DNA TGTGCCAGCAGTTACTTGGCCCCCGCGGGGAACACTGAAGCTTTCTTT.

This chain joins TRBV7-9 and TRBJ2-7; D uncertain. Per the germline V gene, CDR1 is SEHNR and CDR2 is FQNEAQ (reference sequence). Trimming cost V 5 bases and J 3 bases, with 8 bases left between them. This CDR3 comprises 12 residues. DNA for the CDR3: TGTGCCAGCAGCCTATCTAGCTACGAGCAGTACTTC. Its protein product is CASSLSSYEQYF.

Remarks on this clone: One junction end does not reproduce the germline sequence, and a read error may be involved. The chain carries TRBV7-9 and TRBJ2-5, with a tentative D call TRBD1 (6 bases). CDR1 SEHNR and CDR2 FQNEAQ come from the germline V gene (reference sequence). The CDR3 loop spans 16 amino acids. The DNA for the CDR3 is TGTTCCAGCAGCTTCGATTTCAGGGGACGCCAAGAGACCCAGTACTTC. Protein sequence: CSSSFDFRGRQETQYF.

The chain carries TRBV19 and TRBJ1-2; 8 bases map to TRBD1. The CDR3 consists of 16 residues. Germline-derived CDR1 and CDR2 are LNHDA and SQIVND (reference sequence). J lost 3 bases, V lost 3 bases, and 9 bases had no gene match. The CDR3, as DNA: TGTGCCAGTAGTATTGCCCCCGGACAGGGATACTATGGCTACACCTTC. Translation: CASSIAPGQGYYGYTF.

This chain uses TRBV6-5 with TRBJ1-1; a weak D match, TRBD1 (5 bases). There are 15 residues in the CDR3. In germline, CDR1 is MNHEY, CDR2 SVGAGI. V was shortened by 2 bases and J by 0 bases, with 10 bases between the two germline ends. The CDR3 loop is CASSYVAGMNTEAFF. The DNA of the CDR3 is TGTGCCAGCAGTTACGTGGCAGGGATGAACACTGAAGCTTTCTTT.

V is TRBV7-9 and J is TRBJ2-3; TRBD2 matches at 14 bases. The CDR3 totals 18 residues. The ends lost 4 bases at V and 0 bases at J; junction bases unmatched: 6. CDR1 and CDR2 (germline): SEHNR, FQNEAQ (reference sequence). The DNA for the CDR3 is TGTGCCAGCAGCTCGGATGGGACTAGCGGGAGTAGCACAGATACGCAGTATTTT. It encodes CASSSDGTSGSSTDTQYF.

The chain employs TRBV20-1 and TRBJ2-2; D ambiguous. CDR3 length: 11 amino acids. Trimming took off 1 base at V and 5 bases at J, with 2 bases between the two ends. Germline CDR1 DFQATT, CDR2 SNEGSKA (reference sequence). CDR3 amino acids: CSARVTGELFF. As DNA, the CDR3 is TGCAGTGCTAGAGTAACCGGGGAGCTGTTTTTT.

The chain uses TRBV4-3 and TRBJ1-4, with unresolved D. Germline CDR1 and CDR2: LGHNA and YSLEER. Trimming shortened V by 1 base and J by 0 bases, and 9 bases separated the two germline ends. The CDR3 length is 16 residues. In nucleotides, the CDR3 is TGCGCCAGCAGCCAAGTCACAGCCACAACTAATGAAAAACTGTTTTTT. Protein product: CASSQVTATTNEKLFF.

The chain links TRBV19 to TRBJ1-1, with a tentative D call TRBD1 (5 bases). Trimming removed 2 bases from V and 5 bases from J, with 15 bases in between. CDR1 is LNHDA and CDR2 is SQIVND in the germline V gene (reference sequence). This CDR3 contains 15 residues. CDR3 sequence (DNA): TGTGCCAGTAGTATACCCGTCGGGGGAGGGACTGAAGCTTTCTTT. Amino acids: CASSIPVGGGTEAFF.

V usage is TRBV9 and J usage is TRBJ2-5, with a possible D match to TRBD2 (6 bases). V lost 0 bases to trimming and J lost 5 bases, with 14 bases between them. The CDR3 covers 15 residues. The germline gives CDR1 SGDLS, CDR2 YYNGEE. The CDR3: CASSVDWVRGETQYF. As DNA, the CDR3 is TGTGCCAGCAGCGTAGATTGGGTCCGGGGGGAGACCCAGTACTTC.

The rearrangement links TRBV29-1 to TRBJ1-1, with no clear D. Germline V gene sequence: CDR1 SQVTM, CDR2 ANQGSEA. CDR3 length: 13 amino acids. V was shortened by 7 bases and J by 8 bases, with 20 bases between the two germline ends. CDR3 nucleotide sequence: TGCAGCGCCCTGTCTGGAGGAGAGACAGAAGCTTTCTTT. It specifies CSALSGGETEAFF.

The V call is TRBV2, the J call TRBJ2-7; a possible D gene is TRBD2 (6 bases). V was shortened by 6 bases and J by 7 bases, with 19 bases between the two germline ends. The CDR3 is 14 residues long. CDR1 is SNHLY and CDR2 is FYNNEI in the germline V gene. CDR3 amino acids: CASRRRDLPGEQYF. DNA for the CDR3: TGTGCCAGCAGGAGGCGGGACTTACCGGGGGAGCAGTACTTC.

The chain uses TRBV7-2 and TRBJ1-2, with unresolved D. Germline V gives CDR1 SGHTA, CDR2 FQGNSA. This CDR3 is 14 amino acids long. V shed 5 bases and J shed 5 bases, with 15 bases lying between them. DNA for the CDR3: TGTGCCAGCAGCCACGAGGCCGCCCCATATGGCTACACCTTC. Its translation: CASSHEAAPYGYTF.

The chain is built from TRBV27 and TRBJ2-1, with TRBD2 identical over 14 bases. V was clipped by 5 bases and J by 7 bases; unmatched bases: 4. The germline V gene encodes CDR1 MNHEY and CDR2 SMNVEV (reference sequence). The CDR3 has 15 amino acids. The CDR3: CASSGLAGGRNEQFF. In nucleotides, the CDR3 is TGTGCCAGCAGTGGACTAGCGGGAGGTCGGAATGAGCAGTTCTTC.

The chain recombines TRBV28 with TRBJ2-7, with 11 bases lining up with TRBD2. Germline V gene lookup returns CDR1 MDHEN and CDR2 SYDVKM. V shed 4 bases, J shed 2 bases, and the junction held 10 bases outside the gene matches. CDR3 length: 17 residues. CDR3 in amino acids: CASSWGKLAGATYEQYF. The CDR3 nucleotides read TGTGCCAGCAGTTGGGGGAAACTAGCGGGAGCCACCTACGAGCAGTACTTC.

The rearrangement joins TRBV4-3 to TRBJ1-3, with a tentative D call TRBD1 (6 bases). This CDR3 is built from 16 residues. Germline lookup yields CDR1 LGHNA and CDR2 YSLEER. Trimming pared 0 bases from V and 0 bases from J, leaving 9 bases between. The CDR3 reads CASSQDGDTSGNTIYF. CDR3 sequence (DNA): TGCGCCAGCAGCCAAGATGGGGACACCTCTGGAAACACCATATATTTT.

This chain links TRBV10-2 with TRBJ2-1; TRBD2 agrees at 14 bases. There are 18 residues in the CDR3. J lost 7 bases, V lost 2 bases, and 10 bases had no gene match. Germline V gene sequence: CDR1 WSHSY, CDR2 SAAADI. Here the CDR3 DNA reads TGCGCCAGCAGTGAGCTCAAGTGGACTAGCGGGAGGAAGAATGAGCAGTTCTTC. This translates into CASSELKWTSGRKNEQFF.